This is a list of T cell receptor beta chains from one sample in a study of T cell responses to AZD1222 COVID-19 vaccine. Method: immunoSEQ multiplex PCR; TCRdb's copy keeps in-frame clones and lacks some. The table has approximately 150,000 clones, roughly nine tenths seen once. Sequencing was performed on peripheral blood, taken 28 days after the second AZD1222 dose. The receptors originated from an adult who received the AZD1222 COVID-19 vaccine. Each CDR3 is given with its conserved first and last residue. The D gene is left open where the match is weak. Not all rows give a size; the values are once, few, many and, for expanded clones, a class.

TRBD1	NA	TRBV5-1	TRBJ2-3	CASSKGTGIDTQYF	TGCGCCAGCAGCAAAGGGACAGGGATAGATACGCAGTATTTT
NA	NA	TRBV19	TRBJ2-5	CASGHQTQYF	TGTGCCAGTGGACACCAGACCCAGTACTTC
TRBD2	NA	TRBV29-1	TRBJ2-7	CSVRTSGRSYEQYF	TGCAGCGTTAGGACTAGCGGGAGGTCCTACGAGCAGTACTTC
NA	NA	TRBV5-1	TRBJ1-2	CASSLDGHPGYTF	TGCGCCAGCAGCTTGGACGGGCATCCTGGCTACACCTTC
NA	NA	TRBV20-1	TRBJ2-1	CSASFKEQFF	TGCAGTGCTAGTTTTAAGGAGCAGTTCTTC
TRBD1	NA	TRBV5-4	TRBJ1-4	CASSRTGVEKLFF	TGTGCCAGCAGCCGGACAGGGGTTGAAAAACTGTTTTTT
NA	NA	TRBV3-1/TRBV3-2	TRBJ1-2	CASSPPGISQSGYTF	TGTGCCAGCAGCCCCCCCGGGATAAGTCAGAGCGGCTACACCTTC
NA	NA	TRBV27	TRBJ1-1	CASSFARGRWITEAFF	TGTGCCAGCAGTTTCGCGAGGGGACGATGGATAACTGAAGCTTTCTTT
TRBD1	NA	TRBV5-1	TRBJ1-5	CASSLEGDRGQPQHF	TGCGCCAGCAGCTTGGAAGGGGACAGGGGTCAGCCCCAGCATTTT
NA	NA	TRBV11-2	TRBJ2-2	CASSLVGFYRATGELFF	TGTGCCAGCAGCTTAGTCGGCTTTTACAGGGCCACCGGGGAGCTGTTTTTT
NA	once	TRBV7-9	TRBJ1-2	CASSQGFVNYGYTF	TGTGCCAGCAGCCAGGGTTTCGTGAACTATGGCTACACCTTC
TRBD2	NA	TRBV13	TRBJ2-3	CASSPGGGGSTDTQYF	TGTGCCAGCAGCCCGGGGGGTGGCGGAAGCACAGATACGCAGTATTTT
TRBD1	NA	TRBV19	TRBJ2-5	CASSIATGGVQTQYF	TGTGCCAGTAGTATTGCCACAGGGGGCGTTCAGACCCAGTACTTC
NA	NA	TRBV29-1	TRBJ1-1	CSVEDLGSDTEAFF	TGCAGCGTTGAAGATCTAGGGTCTGACACTGAAGCTTTCTTT
NA	once	TRBV5-5	TRBJ1-4	CASSPYREEGEKLFF	TGTGCCAGCAGCCCCTACAGGGAGGAAGGGGAAAAACTGTTTTTT
TRBD1	once	TRBV30	TRBJ1-6	CAWRKIPGQGANSPLHF	TGTGCCTGGAGAAAAATACCGGGACAGGGGGCGAATTCACCCCTCCACTTT
NA	NA	TRBV9	TRBJ1-1	CASSVSGWTGTEAFF	TGTGCCAGCAGCGTATCCGGATGGACTGGGACTGAAGCTTTCTTT
NA	NA	TRBV9	TRBJ2-3	CASSVGLYSRPRSTDTQYF	TGTGCCAGCAGCGTAGGCCTGTATTCGCGGCCCCGTAGCACAGATACGCAGTATTTT
TRBD1	NA	TRBV7-8	TRBJ1-2	CASSYGTGSSYGYTF	TGTGCCAGCAGCTACGGGACAGGGTCAAGCTATGGCTACACCTTC
NA	NA	TRBV7-2	TRBJ1-2	CASSLDSNYGYTF	TGTGCCAGCAGCCTGGACAGCAACTATGGCTACACCTTC
NA	NA	TRBV9	TRBJ1-1	CASSVKYSTEAFF	TGTGCCAGCAGCGTAAAATATAGCACTGAAGCTTTCTTT
TRBD1	NA	TRBV6-5	TRBJ1-6	CASSYQGAAYSPLHF	TGTGCCAGCAGTTACCAGGGGGCGGCTTATTCACCCCTCCACTTT
NA	NA	TRBV19	TRBJ1-6	CASSPSGAINSPLHF	TGTGCCAGTAGTCCCAGTGGGGCCATTAATTCACCCCTCCACTTT
NA	NA	TRBV6-6	TRBJ1-5	CASSWTRDQPQHF	TGTGCCAGCAGTTGGACCAGGGATCAGCCCCAGCATTTT
NA	NA	TRBV3-1/TRBV3-2	TRBJ1-1	CASSREGLVTEAFF	TGTGCCAGCAGCCGGGAGGGGCTGGTCACTGAAGCTTTCTTT
NA	NA	TRBV6-5	TRBJ1-1	CASSLEAGSEAFF	TGTGCCAGCAGTCTGGAGGCGGGTTCTGAAGCTTTCTTT
NA	NA	TRBV6-6	TRBJ1-1	CASTQDSLNTEAFF	TGTGCCAGCACCCAAGATAGCCTGAACACTGAAGCTTTCTTT
NA	NA	TRBV27	TRBJ2-1	CASSLSLAGEQFF	TGTGCCAGCAGTTTATCCCTAGCAGGTGAGCAGTTCTTC
TRBD1	NA	TRBV11-3	TRBJ2-1	CASSLRGQGANEQFF	TGTGCCAGCAGCTTAAGGGGACAGGGGGCAAATGAGCAGTTCTTC
NA	NA	TRBV6-4	TRBJ1-5	CASSEHGNQPQHF	TGTGCCAGCAGTGAGCATGGCAATCAGCCCCAGCATTTT
NA	NA	TRBV29-1	TRBJ2-2	CSVSAPGELFF	TGCAGCGTTTCCGCTCCCGGGGAGCTGTTTTTT
NA	few	TRBV11-3	TRBJ1-1	CASSSGPLGNTEAFF	TGTGCCAGCAGCTCCGGACCTCTCGGGAACACTGAAGCTTTCTTT
TRBD1	NA	TRBV5-1	TRBJ1-1	CASSRQGTEAFF	TGCGCCAGCAGCAGACAGGGAACTGAAGCTTTCTTT
NA	NA	TRBV19	TRBJ1-3	CASIPRRSGNTIYF	TGTGCCAGTATCCCCAGGCGGTCTGGAAACACCATATATTTT
TRBD1	NA	TRBV5-4	TRBJ1-1	CASSYPGTANTEAFF	TGTGCCAGCAGCTACCCCGGGACAGCGAACACTGAAGCTTTCTTT
NA	NA	TRBV6-4	TRBJ1-3	CASSDLGSIGNTIYF	TGTGCCAGCAGTGACTTGGGCAGCATAGGAAACACCATATATTTT
TRBD1	NA	TRBV7-2	TRBJ1-4	CASSAGTGTKNEKLFF	TGTGCCAGCAGCGCGGGGACAGGGACAAAGAATGAAAAACTGTTTTTT
NA	NA	TRBV9	TRBJ2-1	CASSVLGSYNEQFF	TGTGCCAGCAGCGTCCTCGGGTCCTACAATGAGCAGTTCTTC
TRBD1	NA	TRBV3-1/TRBV3-2	TRBJ1-6	CASSWGDSTNSPLHF	TGTGCCAGCAGCTGGGGGGACAGCACCAATTCACCCCTCCACTTT
NA	NA	TRBV5-8	TRBJ1-2	CASSYNSNYGYTF	TGTGCCAGCAGTTATAACAGCAACTATGGCTACACCTTC
NA	NA	TRBV2	TRBJ2-7	CASSEGSFSSSEQYF	TGTGCCAGCAGCGAGGGGAGTTTCTCTTCCTCCGAGCAGTACTTC
TRBD2	NA	TRBV5-4	TRBJ2-7	CASSRTSGSSGEQYF	TGTGCCAGCAGCCGGACTAGCGGGAGCAGTGGCGAGCAGTACTTC
NA	NA	TRBV6-2/TRBV6-3	TRBJ2-7	CASSSPTYEQYF	TGTGCCAGCAGTTCCCCAACCTACGAGCAGTACTTC
TRBD1	NA	TRBV7-9	TRBJ2-7	CASSPGTGERNEQYF	TGTGCCAGCAGCCCGGGGACAGGTGAGAGAAACGAGCAGTACTTC
NA	once	TRBV5-5	TRBJ2-1	CASSLRDVHEQFF	TGTGCCAGCAGCTTACGGGACGTACACGAGCAGTTCTTC
NA	NA	TRBV7-2	TRBJ1-1	CASSSIFMNTEAFF	TGTGCCAGCAGCTCGATTTTTATGAACACTGAAGCTTTCTTT
TRBD1	NA	TRBV6-5	TRBJ1-6	CASSRDSSYNSPLHF	TGTGCCAGCAGTCGGGACAGCTCCTATAATTCACCCCTCCACTTT
NA	NA	TRBV25-1	TRBJ1-1	CASSPGRTEAFF	TGTGCCAGCAGTCCAGGGCGGACTGAAGCTTTCTTT
NA	NA	TRBV11-2	TRBJ1-6	CASWSGWYNSPLHF	TGTGCCAGCTGGAGTGGTTGGTATAATTCACCCCTCCACTTT
NA	NA	TRBV18	TRBJ1-2	CASSPVQGYGYTF	TGTGCCAGCTCACCAGTACAGGGTTATGGCTACACCTTC
TRBD2	NA	TRBV24-1	TRBJ2-1	CATSAQREKAEQFF	TGTGCCACCAGTGCCCAGCGGGAGAAGGCTGAGCAGTTCTTC
TRBD1	NA	TRBV10-3	TRBJ2-3	CAIRGTGLMQYF	TGTGCCATCAGGGGGACAGGGTTGATGCAGTATTTT
NA	NA	TRBV29-1	TRBJ1-1	CSVLSLTEAFF	TGCAGCGTCTTAAGTCTCACTGAAGCTTTCTTT
NA	NA	TRBV27	TRBJ1-6	CASSLARAPLHF	TGTGCCAGCAGTTTAGCCAGGGCCCCCCTCCACTTT
TRBD1	NA	TRBV6-2/TRBV6-3	TRBJ2-7	CASSPLRGPAYEQYF	TGTGCCAGCAGTCCCCTAAGGGGGCCCGCCTACGAGCAGTACTTC
NA	NA	TRBV25-1	TRBJ2-7	CASSPETYEQYF	TGTGCCAGCAGTCCAGAGACCTACGAGCAGTACTTC
NA	NA	TRBV5-1	TRBJ2-7	CASSLNFRGLSYEQYF	TGCGCCAGCAGCTTGAATTTCAGGGGACTTTCCTACGAGCAGTACTTC
NA	NA	TRBV3-1/TRBV3-2	TRBJ1-3	CASSQRESGNTIYF	TGTGCCAGCAGCCAACGGGAATCTGGAAACACCATATATTTT
TRBD1	NA	TRBV29-1	TRBJ1-4	CSGQGDEKLFF	TGCAGCGGACAGGGGGATGAAAAACTGTTTTTT